The next 14 T cell receptor beta chains were all read from a single sample in a study of OX40 agonist ivuxolimab in advanced cancers. The library was produced with the immunoSEQ multiplex PCR assay. TCRdb took over this immuneACCESS table, retaining in-frame rearrangements with V and J assigned. Such tables are incomplete; in checked studies, under half of the missing clones stem from an unresolved V gene, and the remainder is unexplained. Within this sample are roughly 30,000 clones, with approximately 84% of them counted one time only. The leading ten clones occupy 15% to 20% of the sample. This material consisted of CD4+ or CD8+ T cells sorted from blood, taken in a trial of the OX40 agonist ivuxolimab. The receptors shown here come from an adult with an advanced solid tumor such as melanoma, head and neck, liver or kidney cancer.

V and J are TRBV11-2 and TRBJ2-7, with a weak D call TRBD1 (5 bases). The V gene lost 1 base and the J gene lost 3 bases, with 10 bases spanning the gap. Per germline, CDR1 SGHAT and CDR2 FQNNGV. The CDR3 runs 14 residues. CDR3 in DNA: TGTGCCAGCAGCTTAGCCCCAGGGTTCTACGAGCAGTACTTC. Encoded protein: CASSLAPGFYEQYF.

As to this clone: The limits of the CDR3 on the DNA are not certain, so only TCRdb's listed CDR3 is given. The genes are TRBV21-1 and TRBJ1-3. TRBV21-1 counts as a pseudogene. The length of the CDR3 is 20 amino acids, counting both ends. The CDR3 is CASSKVGAKLDVGSGNTIYF.

CDR3 amino acids: CASSAGSGNEQFF. The DNA of the CDR3 is TGTGCCAGCAGTGCCGGTAGCGGCAATGAGCAGTTCTTC. The chain links TRBV2 to TRBJ2-1, with TRBD2 as a possible D gene (6 bases). The CDR3 is 13 residues long. Germline CDR1 is SNHLY and CDR2 is FYNNEI. The ends were cut back, 4 bases at V and 6 bases at J, with 10 bases in the middle.

The J gene is TRBJ2-7, the V gene TRBV19; D gene uncertain. The CDR3 totals 13 residues. Between the trimmed V and J ends, which lost 3 bases and 1 base, there was a span of 7 bases. Germline loops: CDR1 LNHDA, CDR2 SQIVND (reference sequence). CDR3 DNA sequence: TGTGCCAGTAGTATCTCGGGTTCCTACGAGCAGTACTTC. Protein product: CASSISGSYEQYF.

This chain joins TRBV10-3 and TRBJ1-1; 10 nucleotides align to TRBD1. The CDR3 sequence is 16 residues long. Trimming at V came to 1 base and at J to 1 base, leaving 3 bases not matched to a gene. CDR1 ENHRY and CDR2 SYGVKD come from the germline V gene. CDR3 sequence: CAISEWDRGPNTEAFF. The CDR3 DNA reads TGTGCCATCAGTGAGTGGGACAGGGGACCGAACACTGAAGCTTTCTTT.

The chain joins TRBV2 to TRBJ2-3; TRBD2 matches at 12 bases. This CDR3 region has 13 residues. Germline V gene sequence: CDR1 SNHLY, CDR2 FYNNEI. The trim removed 6 bases at V and 6 bases at J, leaving 1 base unmatched. CDR3 nucleotide sequence: TGTGCCAGCAGGGGGACTAGCGGGGATACGCAGTATTTT. Protein product: CASRGTSGDTQYF.

The V and J genes are TRBV19 and TRBJ1-5; the D gene is possibly TRBD1 (6 bases). This CDR3 region has 14 residues. Germline assignment: CDR1 LNHDA and CDR2 SQIVND (reference sequence). V was pared by 6 bases and J by 6 bases, with 15 bases between. CDR3 in amino acids: CASSPRGAGQPQHF. In DNA, the CDR3 is TGTGCCAGTAGCCCACGGGGGGCAGGTCAGCCCCAGCATTTT. The variable domain in full, with the rest retrieved from reference TRBV19 and TRBJ1-5, is DGGITQSPKYLFRKEGQNVTLSCEQNLNHDAMYWYRQDPGQGLRLIYYSQIVNDFQKGDIAEGYSVSREKKESFPLTVTSAQKNPTAFYLCASSPRGAGQPQHFGDGTRLSIL.

The CDR3 sequence is CASSLALWDEQFF. CDR3 coding DNA: TGTGCCAGCAGCTTAGCGCTTTGGGATGAGCAGTTCTTC. The V gene is TRBV7-6, the J gene TRBJ2-1; D uncertain. The CDR3 is made up of 13 amino acids. Germline V gene lookup returns CDR1 SGHVS and CDR2 FNYEAQ. Trimming removed 0 bases from V and 8 bases from J, with 8 bases in between.

The chain recombines TRBV5-1 with TRBJ1-1; D not resolved. The CDR3 is 11 residues long. Germline-derived CDR1 and CDR2 are SGHRS and YFSETQ. With 5 bases removed from V and 1 base from J, the gap between germline ends came to 3 bases. The CDR3 spells CASRENTEAFF. The CDR3 coding sequence is TGCGCCAGCAGGGAGAACACTGAAGCTTTCTTT.

J is TRBJ2-5 and V is TRBV11-2, with TRBD2 matching over 10 bases. The CDR3 spans 15 residues. CDR1 SGHAT and CDR2 FQNNGV come from the germline V gene. V lost 5 bases to trimming and J lost 1 base; unmatched junction nucleotides: 4. In nucleotides, the CDR3 is TGTGCCAGCAGCCGTCGACTAGCGGGCCAAGAGACCCAGTACTTC. Protein sequence: CASSRRLAGQETQYF.

The chain combines TRBV2 with TRBJ1-2, with a tentative D call TRBD1 (6 bases). The germline gives CDR1 SNHLY, CDR2 FYNNEI. Between the trimmed V and J ends, which lost 3 bases and 5 bases, there was a span of 19 bases. This CDR3 is built from 16 residues. The CDR3 protein is CASSEGGDMNYYGYTF. In nucleotides, the CDR3 is TGTGCCAGCAGTGAGGGGGGGGACATGAACTATTATGGCTACACCTTC.

This chain connects TRBV6-6 to TRBJ2-2; 8 bases are a match to TRBD1. Germline V lookup: CDR1 MNHNY, CDR2 SVGAGI (reference sequence). J gave up 5 bases and V 9 bases, and 8 bases lay outside the gene matches. CDR3 length equals 14 residues. The CDR3 protein is CASRQGSETGELFF. The CDR3 coding sequence is TGTGCCAGTCGACAGGGGTCAGAAACCGGGGAGCTGTTTTTT.

The rearrangement joins TRBV30 to TRBJ1-1; 8 positions match TRBD1. CDR3 length: 15 residues. With V trimmed by 0 bases and J by 2 bases, 5 bases remained unmatched. CDR1 and CDR2 from the germline V gene are GTSNPN and SVGIG (reference sequence). CDR3 sequence reads: CAWSVGTGVNTEAFF. CDR3 nucleotide sequence: TGTGCCTGGAGTGTAGGGACAGGCGTCAACACTGAAGCTTTCTTT.

This clone was observed a handful of times. The rearrangement links TRBV7-9 to TRBJ1-1; the D gene is possibly TRBD1 (6 bases). Germline values: CDR1 SEHNR, CDR2 FQNEAQ (reference sequence). This CDR3 is 15 amino acids long. V lost 6 bases to trimming and J lost 5 bases, with 19 bases between them. This chain's CDR3 is CASRSDAGGGTEAFF. For the CDR3, the DNA is TGTGCCAGCAGATCAGACGCGGGGGGCGGAACTGAAGCTTTCTTT.